This is a list of T cell receptor beta chains from one sample in a study of T-cell memory formation after mild COVID-19. TCRdb re-called the 5' RACE reads through MiXCR, storing one row per CDR3 protein. The table lists hundreds of thousands of distinct CDR3 sequences, around 20% of them singletons, with around 8.4% in the top ten. The sample taken for sequencing was PBMCs or a T cell subset sorted from them (not recorded which). The receptors here all came from an adult woman who had mild COVID-19 (a few samples of this study predate the infection). Cell type and time point are not known. CDR3s include the opening cysteine and the closing phenylalanine or tryptophan. Fields, in order: V gene, D gene, clone size, J gene, CDR3 protein, CDR3 DNA. A D gene is named only where the DNA matches it firmly. The listing skips clone size in some rows; elsewhere it reads once, few, many or a size class.

TRBV29-1,-,-,TRBJ2-5,CSVERNPDTQYF,TGCAGCGTTGAAAGAAACCCGGATACCCAGTACTTC
TRBV18,TRBD1,-,TRBJ1-2,CASSPGTDVYYGYTF,TGTGCCAGCTCACCAGGGACAGACGTCTACTATGGCTACACCTTC
TRBV19,TRBD2,many,TRBJ2-1,CASSVGLATSYNEQFF,TGTGCCAGTAGTGTCGGACTAGCGACCTCCTACAATGAGCAGTTCTTC
TRBV24-1,-,few,TRBJ2-1,CATSDSLLRGHNEQFF,TGTGCCACCAGTGATTCTCTCCTCAGGGGACACAATGAGCAGTTCTTC
TRBV7-2,TRBD2,-,TRBJ2-1,CASSLALAGSNEQFF,TGTGCCAGCAGCTTAGCACTAGCGGGTAGCAATGAGCAGTTCTTC
TRBV15,-,few,TRBJ2-7,CANRRWGIYEQYF,TGTGCCAACCGCCGGTGGGGGATCTACGAGCAGTACTTC
TRBV12-3/TRBV12-4,-,-,TRBJ2-5,CASRSGGGVTQYF,TGTGCCAGCAGAAGTGGAGGGGGGGTGACCCAGTACTTC
TRBV5-1,-,many,TRBJ2-1,CASSLGRDEQFF,TGCGCCAGCAGCTTGGGGCGCGATGAGCAGTTCTTC
TRBV12-3/TRBV12-4,TRBD1,few,TRBJ1-2,CASSFRGDRGDYGYTF,TGTGCCAGCAGTTTTCGGGGGGACAGGGGTGACTATGGCTACACCTTC
TRBV5-6,-,few,TRBJ1-5,CASLFEGTSDQPQHF,TGTGCCAGCTTATTTGAGGGGACCTCAGACCAGCCCCAGCATTTT
TRBV3-1,TRBD1,few,TRBJ2-2,CASSQLEAGGYTGELFF,TGTGCCAGCAGCCAGCTCGAGGCAGGGGGCTATACCGGGGAGCTGTTTTTT
TRBV20-1,-,-,TRBJ2-3,CSARDWSRTDTQYF,TGCAGTGCAAGGGACTGGTCACGCACAGATACGCAGTATTTT
TRBV7-6,TRBD2,many,TRBJ2-7,CASSLAGGPGEQYF,TGTGCCAGCAGCTTAGCGGGAGGGCCTGGAGAGCAGTACTTC
TRBV20-1,-,-,TRBJ1-5,CSASQGRTVGPQHF,TGCAGTGCTAGTCAAGGGAGGACCGTAGGGCCCCAGCATTTT
TRBV11-2,-,-,TRBJ2-7,CASSLAAGVNYEQYF,TGTGCCAGCAGCTTAGCGGCAGGGGTTAACTACGAGCAGTACTTC
TRBV7-9,-,-,TRBJ2-1,CASSSTQGQHNEQFF,TGTGCCAGCAGCTCAACCCAAGGACAGCACAATGAGCAGTTCTTC
TRBV4-3,TRBD2,few,TRBJ2-1,CASSQDWASGRSISF,TGCGCCAGCAGCCAAGATTGGGCTAGCGGTCGTAGTATTTCGTTC
TRBV5-6,-,-,TRBJ1-2,CASSLGGRYYGYTF,TGTGCCAGCAGCTTGGGGGGCAGGTACTATGGCTACACCTTC
TRBV19,-,-,TRBJ1-2,CASSIGGVHYGYTF,TGTGCCAGTAGTATTGGAGGGGTCCACTATGGCTACACCTTC
TRBV6-5,TRBD1,-,TRBJ1-2,CASSYGTGGSGYTF,TGTGCCAGCAGTTACGGGACAGGAGGGAGTGGCTACACCTTC
TRBV7-9,-,-,TRBJ2-2,CASETGELFF,TGTGCCAGCGAGACCGGGGAGCTGTTTTTT
TRBV19,-,few,TRBJ2-7,CASSIGGGLSSYEQYF,TGTGCCAGTAGTATAGGTGGCGGCTTAAGCTCCTACGAGCAGTACTTC
TRBV28,-,many,TRBJ2-6,CASSFLDFHGANVLTF,TGTGCCAGCAGTTTCCTCGACTTTCATGGGGCCAACGTCCTGACTTTC
TRBV27,-,-,TRBJ1-1,CASRPRVVGTEAFF,TGTGCCAGCAGACCGCGGGTCGTGGGCACTGAAGCTTTCTTT
TRBV5-1,-,-,TRBJ2-3,CASRFSGNSDTQYF,TGCGCCAGCAGATTCAGCGGAAACTCAGATACGCAGTATTTT
TRBV5-1,-,-,TRBJ2-7,CASSLALGVSYEQYF,TGCGCCAGCAGCTTGGCCTTGGGGGTATCCTACGAGCAGTACTTC
TRBV6-1,TRBD2,-,TRBJ2-1,CASRAAGGNEQFF,TGTGCCAGCAGGGCGGCGGGGGGCAATGAGCAGTTCTTC
TRBV9,TRBD2,few,TRBJ2-3,CASSPAPTSGGRDTQYF,TGTGCCAGCAGCCCAGCCCCCACTAGCGGGGGTCGAGATACGCAGTATTTT
TRBV4-1,TRBD1,-,TRBJ2-5,CASSHPGTGNRETQYF,TGCGCCAGCAGCCATCCCGGGACAGGGAATCGTGAGACCCAGTACTTC
TRBV7-2,TRBD2,-,TRBJ2-1,CASSLGSGGAGDEQFF,TGTGCCAGCAGCTTAGGAAGCGGGGGGGCCGGAGATGAGCAGTTCTTC
TRBV7-8,TRBD2,-,TRBJ2-1,CASSLPTSGRASEQFF,TGTGCCAGCAGCTTGCCGACTAGCGGGAGGGCCAGTGAGCAGTTCTTC
TRBV7-3,TRBD1,-,TRBJ2-3,CASSPNGQGATDTQYF,TGTGCCAGCAGCCCCAACGGGCAGGGGGCAACGGATACGCAGTATTTT
TRBV3-1,-,few,TRBJ1-4,CASSQLANEKLFF,TGTGCCAGCAGCCAACTGGCTAATGAAAAACTGTTTTTT
TRBV7-8,TRBD2,many,TRBJ2-3,CASSSGTTSSTDTQYF,TGTGCCAGCAGCTCCGGGACTACATCTAGCACAGATACGCAGTATTTT
TRBV11-2,TRBD2,few,TRBJ2-5,CASSPGGLAVGETQYF,TGTGCCAGCAGCCCGGGCGGACTAGCGGTCGGAGAGACCCAGTACTTC
TRBV12-3/TRBV12-4,-,few,TRBJ2-6,CASSPPMGQGANVLTF,TGTGCCAGCAGTCCCCCAATGGGCCAGGGGGCCAACGTCCTGACTTTC
TRBV6-5,TRBD1,-,TRBJ1-1,CASSYFSTGGTEAFF,TGTGCCAGCAGTTACTTTTCGACAGGGGGCACTGAAGCTTTCTTT
TRBV14,-,-,TRBJ2-5,CASSKLGGLETQYF,TGTGCCAGCAGCAAGTTAGGAGGGCTAGAGACCCAGTACTTC
TRBV4-3,TRBD2,few,TRBJ2-4,CASSQEDGRAKNIQYF,TGCGCCAGCAGCCAAGAGGACGGGAGGGCCAAAAACATTCAGTACTTC
TRBV7-2,-,few,TRBJ2-2,CASTNTRAGELFF,TGTGCCAGCACCAATACTAGAGCCGGGGAGCTGTTTTTT
TRBV5-1,-,few,TRBJ2-1,CASSLIGGVSSYNEQFF,TGCGCCAGCAGCTTGATCGGAGGGGTGAGCTCCTACAATGAGCAGTTCTTC
TRBV11-2,-,-,TRBJ2-7,CASSPTGLPLGQYF,TGTGCCAGCAGCCCCACGGGGCTCCCTCTAGGGCAGTACTTC
TRBV5-1,-,many,TRBJ1-2,CASSLGGQPSYGYTF,TGCGCCAGCAGCTTGGGAGGACAGCCTTCCTATGGCTACACCTTC
TRBV7-2,-,many,TRBJ2-1,CASSFGLSGNEQFF,TGTGCCAGCAGCTTCGGACTGAGTGGCAATGAGCAGTTCTTC
TRBV7-3,-,few,TRBJ1-5,CASSLTDGQPQHF,TGTGCCAGCAGCTTAACGGATGGTCAGCCCCAGCATTTT
TRBV11-3,-,-,TRBJ1-2,CASSLTTYGYTF,TGTGCCAGCAGCTTAACGACCTATGGCTACACCTTC
TRBV9,TRBD1,few,TRBJ2-7,CASSATDRGYEQYF,TGTGCCAGCAGCGCGACGGACAGGGGTTACGAGCAGTACTTC
TRBV5-4,-,-,TRBJ2-2,CASSFRLVGLPGELFF,TGTGCCAGCAGCTTTCGCTTGGTGGGGCTTCCCGGGGAGCTGTTTTTT